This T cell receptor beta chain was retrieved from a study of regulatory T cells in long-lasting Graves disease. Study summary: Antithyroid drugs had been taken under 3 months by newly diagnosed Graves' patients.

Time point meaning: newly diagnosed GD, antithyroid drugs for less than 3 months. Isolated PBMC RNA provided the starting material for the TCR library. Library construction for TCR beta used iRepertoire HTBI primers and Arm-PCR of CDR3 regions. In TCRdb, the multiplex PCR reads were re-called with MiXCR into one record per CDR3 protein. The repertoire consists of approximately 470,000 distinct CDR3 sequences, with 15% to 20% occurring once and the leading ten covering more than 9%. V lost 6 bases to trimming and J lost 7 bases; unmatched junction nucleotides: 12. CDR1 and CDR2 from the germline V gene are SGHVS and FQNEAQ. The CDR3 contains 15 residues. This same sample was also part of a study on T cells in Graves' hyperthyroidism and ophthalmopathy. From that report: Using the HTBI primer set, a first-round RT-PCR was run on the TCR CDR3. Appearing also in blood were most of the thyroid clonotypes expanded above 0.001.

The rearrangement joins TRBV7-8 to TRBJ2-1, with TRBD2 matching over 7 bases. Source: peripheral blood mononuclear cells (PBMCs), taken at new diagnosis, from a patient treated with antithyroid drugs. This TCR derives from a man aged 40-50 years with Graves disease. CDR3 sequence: CASSSGTNLGNEQFF. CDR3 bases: TGTGCCAGCAGTTCAGGGACTAACTTAGGGAATGAGCAGTTCTTC.